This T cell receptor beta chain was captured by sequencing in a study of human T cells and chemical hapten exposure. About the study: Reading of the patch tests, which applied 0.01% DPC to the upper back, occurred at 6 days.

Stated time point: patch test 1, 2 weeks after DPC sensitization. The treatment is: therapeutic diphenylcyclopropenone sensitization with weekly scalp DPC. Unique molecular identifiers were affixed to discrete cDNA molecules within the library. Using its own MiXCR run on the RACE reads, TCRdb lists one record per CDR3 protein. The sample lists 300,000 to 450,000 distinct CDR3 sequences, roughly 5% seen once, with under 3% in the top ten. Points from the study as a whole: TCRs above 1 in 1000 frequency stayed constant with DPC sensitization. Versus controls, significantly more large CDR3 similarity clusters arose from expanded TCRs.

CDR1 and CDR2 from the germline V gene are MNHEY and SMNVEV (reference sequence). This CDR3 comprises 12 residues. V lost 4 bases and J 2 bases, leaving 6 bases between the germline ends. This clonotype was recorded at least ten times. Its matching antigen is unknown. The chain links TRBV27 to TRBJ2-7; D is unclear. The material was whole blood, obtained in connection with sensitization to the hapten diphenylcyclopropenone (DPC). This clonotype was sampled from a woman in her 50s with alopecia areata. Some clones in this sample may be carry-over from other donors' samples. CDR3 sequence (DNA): TGTGCCAGCAGTTCCCCCCCCTACGAGCAGTACTTC. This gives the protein CASSSPPYEQYF.